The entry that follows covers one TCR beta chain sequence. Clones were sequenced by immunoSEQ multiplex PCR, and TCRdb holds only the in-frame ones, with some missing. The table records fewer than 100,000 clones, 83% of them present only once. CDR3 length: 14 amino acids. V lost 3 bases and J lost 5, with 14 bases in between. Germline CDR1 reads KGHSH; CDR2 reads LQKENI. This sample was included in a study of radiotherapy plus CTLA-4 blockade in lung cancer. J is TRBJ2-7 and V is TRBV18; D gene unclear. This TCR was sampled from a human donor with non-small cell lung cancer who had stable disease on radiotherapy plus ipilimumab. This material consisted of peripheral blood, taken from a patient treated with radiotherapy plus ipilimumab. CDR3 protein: CASSPETSAHEQYF. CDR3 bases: TGTGCCAGCTCACCCGAAACATCCGCCCACGAGCAGTACTTC. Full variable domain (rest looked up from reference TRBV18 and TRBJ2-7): NAGVMQNPRHLVRRRGQEARLRCSPMKGHSHVYWYRQLPEEGLKFMVYLQKENIIDESGMPKERFSAEFPKEGPSILRIQQVVRGDSAAYFCASSPETSAHEQYFGPGTRLTVT.